This paragraph reports one T cell receptor (beta chain). Its recognized antigen is unknown. No quality values exist for individual bases; no much larger clone is one base distant. V trim: 7 bases; J trim: 0 bases; unmatched bases: 11. The germline V gene specifies SGHVS as CDR1 and FQNEAQ as CDR2. The CDR3 goes from the cysteine to the phenylalanine over 16 residues. Only CDR3 DNA remains: 48 bases, in frame from the first base. Libraries were built with the immunoSEQ multiplex PCR assay. TCRdb's version of the immuneACCESS table is confined to in-frame rearrangements and falls short of the full clone set. An unresolved V gene accounts for under half of the shortfall where checked; the remainder is of unknown origin. This sample gives roughly 120,000 clones in total; over 80% of them show up just once. The leading ten clones occupy around 3.3% of the sample. This specimen comes from a study of CD4+ T cells in melanoma (dated by TCRdb to 2022 to 2024). Some background on the complete study: Neoantigen-specific CD4+ T cells in human melanoma were investigated in the study. The full study reports these points: Neoantigen-specific CD4+ T cells were reported to be correlated with the function of CD8+ T cells, macrophages and B cells. Neoantigen-specific CD4+ T cells in melanoma were reported to have a range of differentiation states.

The donors were people with melanoma. The receptor chain draws on TRBV7-8 and TRBJ2-5, and 7 junction bases match TRBD2. Sequencing input: peripheral blood. The receptor was derived from a human donor with melanoma. For the CDR3, the sequence is CASTRGRGGDQETQYF. The DNA is as follows: TGTGCCAGCACCCGAGGGAGGGGTGGGGACCAAGAGACCCAGTACTTC.